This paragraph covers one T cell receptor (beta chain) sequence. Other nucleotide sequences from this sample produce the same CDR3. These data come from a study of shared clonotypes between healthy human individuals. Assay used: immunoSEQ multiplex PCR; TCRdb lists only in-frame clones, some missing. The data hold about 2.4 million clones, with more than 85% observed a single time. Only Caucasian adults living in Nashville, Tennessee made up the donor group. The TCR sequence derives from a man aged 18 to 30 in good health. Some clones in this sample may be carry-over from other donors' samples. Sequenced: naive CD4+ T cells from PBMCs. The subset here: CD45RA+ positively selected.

The CDR3 DNA sequence: TGTGCCAGCAGCTTACTAGCGGGAGCAGATACGCAGTATTTT. Protein: CASSLLAGADTQYF. The chain combines TRBV7-3 with TRBJ2-3, with 10 positions matching TRBD2. After removal of 2 bases from V and 4 bases from J, the junction contained 0 bases not matched to a gene. CDR3 length: 14 amino acids. The V gene's germline CDR1 is SGHTA and CDR2 FQGTGA. Full variable domain (outside the CDR3, taken from reference TRBV7-3 and TRBJ2-3): GAGVSQTPSNKVTEKGKYVELRCDPISGHTALYWYRQSLGQGPEFLIYFQGTGAADDSGLPNDRFFAVRPEGSVSTLKIQRTERGDSAVYLCASSLLAGADTQYFGPGTRLTVL.